This T cell receptor beta chain was sequenced for a study of T cells after yellow fever vaccination. This clonotype has a handful of counts. Each CDR3 protein gets one entry after TCRdb re-called the 5' RACE reads with MiXCR. This repertoire shows fewer than 500,000 distinct CDR3 sequences, about 19% found once; its top ten account for roughly a sixth. This sample comprised PBMCs, obtained before the yellow fever booster vaccination. This receptor was taken from a man between 18 and 29 years old who received the YFV17D yellow fever vaccine.

CDR3 amino acids: CASTVSPGNYNEQFF. The CDR3, as DNA: TGTGCCAGCACCGTCAGTCCAGGGAACTACAATGAGCAGTTCTTC. The genes are TRBV7-2 and TRBJ2-1, with D perhaps TRBD1 (5 bases). V was clipped by 7 bases and J by 3 bases, with 16 bases between them. Germline lookup yields CDR1 SGHTA and CDR2 FQGNSA. The CDR3 is 15 amino acids.